Presented here are 21 T cell receptor beta chains from one specimen sequenced in a study of technical replicates of blood from several donors. The repertoire was sequenced with immunoSEQ multiplex PCR; TCRdb's copy has only in-frame clones and lacks some. The table lists under 75,000 clones, around 85% of them singletons. The sequencing input was PBMCs. These receptors were obtained from a human donor in good health. Some clones in this sample may be carry-over from other donors' samples.

V usage is TRBV5-1 and J usage is TRBJ1-1; the D gene is possibly TRBD1 (5 bases). This CDR3 is built from 17 residues. Germline assignment: CDR1 SGHRS and CDR2 YFSETQ. The germline V and J ends were trimmed by 1 base and 0 bases, with 16 bases remaining between them. CDR3 in amino acids: CASSLLAGRSMNTEAFF. The CDR3 DNA sequence: TGCGCCAGCAGCTTGTTGGCGGGACGTAGCATGAACACTGAAGCTTTCTTT. The variable domain in full, with the rest retrieved from reference TRBV5-1 and TRBJ1-1, is KAGVTQTPRYLIKTRGQQVTLSCSPISGHRSVSWYQQTPGQGLQFLFEYFSETQRNKGNFPGRFSGRQFSNSRSEMNVSTLELGDSALYLCASSLLAGRSMNTEAFFGQGTRLTVV.

This chain uses TRBV19 with TRBJ2-7; 9 bases match TRBD1. Germline V gives CDR1 LNHDA, CDR2 SQIVND (reference sequence). The CDR3 contains 15 residues. V gave up 5 bases and J gave up 7 bases; unmatched junction bases: 12. The CDR3 here is CASSRPGTGSGEQYF. The CDR3 DNA reads as TGTGCCAGTAGTCGTCCCGGGACAGGGTCGGGAGAGCAGTACTTC.

The chain couples TRBV18 to TRBJ2-2, with a weak D call TRBD1 (6 bases). The CDR3 length is 15 residues. Germline CDR1 is KGHSH and CDR2 is LQKENI. The ends were cut back, 2 bases at V and 4 bases at J, with 11 bases in the middle. The CDR3 region has the DNA TGTGCCAGCTCACCAAACAGGGTTACCACCGGGGAGCTGTTTTTT. As protein: CASSPNRVTTGELFF.

This clone was seen once. V is TRBV6-1 and J is TRBJ2-3; D is perhaps TRBD2 (5 bases). CDR3 length: 16 amino acids. Trimming took 0 bases from V and 4 from J, leaving 14 bases between them. Germline CDR1 is MNHNS and CDR2 is SASEGT. CDR3 protein: CASSEARELVSDTQYF. The CDR3 DNA sequence: TGTGCCAGCAGTGAAGCGCGAGAACTAGTATCAGATACGCAGTATTTT.

This clone was seen just once. The CDR3: CASSQQGNTEAFF. The CDR3 region has the DNA TGTGCCAGCAGCCAACAGGGGAACACTGAAGCTTTCTTT. This sequence joins TRBV7-3 and TRBJ1-1; possibly TRBD1 for D (6 bases). Germline loops: CDR1 SGHTA, CDR2 FQGTGA. This CDR3 has 13 amino acids. V was shortened by 5 bases and J by 1 base, with 8 bases between the two germline ends.

The rearrangement links TRBV18 to TRBJ1-5, with D unclear. Per the germline V gene, CDR1 is KGHSH and CDR2 is LQKENI. This CDR3 spans 14 amino acids. The ends were cut back, 6 bases at V and 0 bases at J, with 9 bases in the middle. The CDR3 loop reads CASSRVLSNQPQHF. The CDR3 DNA reads TGTGCCAGCTCGCGGGTCCTTAGCAATCAGCCCCAGCATTTT. The variable domain in full, completed from reference TRBV18 and TRBJ1-5, reads NAGVMQNPRHLVRRRGQEARLRCSPMKGHSHVYWYRQLPEEGLKFMVYLQKENIIDESGMPKERFSAEFPKEGPSILRIQQVVRGDSAAYFCASSRVLSNQPQHFGDGTRLSIL.

The rearrangement uses TRBV6-1 and TRBJ2-3; D is undetermined. The CDR3 is 15 amino acids. Per the germline V gene, CDR1 is MNHNS and CDR2 is SASEGT. The ends were cut back, 6 bases at V and 2 bases at J, with 15 bases in the middle. CDR3 region: CASSENSRFTDTQYF. CDR3 nucleotide sequence: TGTGCCAGCAGCGAAAATTCCAGGTTCACAGATACGCAGTATTTT.

V usage is TRBV7-8 and J usage is TRBJ1-1, with D perhaps TRBD1 (5 bases). Per germline, CDR1 SGHVS and CDR2 FQNEAQ. V was cut by 6 bases and J by 0 bases, with 20 bases left in between. CDR3 length: 17 amino acids. As DNA, the CDR3 is TGTGCCAGCAGACCCCTTCGAGACAGACAAATGAACACTGAAGCTTTCTTT. It translates to CASRPLRDRQMNTEAFF. Looking up the rest from reference TRBV7-8 and TRBJ1-1 gives the full variable domain: GAGVSQSPRYKVAKRGQDVALRCDPISGHVSLFWYQQALGQGPEFLTYFQNEAQLDKSGLPSDRFFAERPEGSVSTLKIQRTQQEDSAVYLCASRPLRDRQMNTEAFFGQGTRLTVV.

The rearrangement links TRBV7-2 to TRBJ2-1; 10 bases fit TRBD2. There are 15 residues in the CDR3. Germline V gives CDR1 SGHTA, CDR2 FQGNSA. The V gene end was trimmed by 6 bases and the J gene end by 7 bases; junction bases not matched to a gene: 9. The CDR3 spells CASSKREGLLNEQFF. The CDR3 DNA sequence: TGTGCCAGCAGTAAGCGGGAGGGCCTCTTGAATGAGCAGTTCTTC.

This chain uses TRBV7-8 with TRBJ2-7; 7 bases fit TRBD2. V lost 1 base, J lost 3 bases, and 6 bases stayed unmatched. Germline V CDR1 and CDR2: SGHVS, FQNEAQ. The CDR3 has 15 residues. The CDR3 DNA is TGTGCCAGCAGCTTAGTGTTGCAGCGGGGCTACGAGCAGTACTTC. Protein sequence: CASSLVLQRGYEQYF.

The chain links TRBV11-2 to TRBJ2-5, with 11 bases identical to TRBD2. The CDR3 is 16 amino acids. Germline CDR1 SGHAT, CDR2 FQNNGV. V lost 2 bases, J lost 4 bases, and 6 bases stayed unmatched. The CDR3 here is CASSLSGSGRGETQYF. The CDR3 DNA sequence: TGTGCCAGCAGCTTAAGCGGTAGCGGGAGGGGAGAGACCCAGTACTTC.

The gene calls are TRBV11-2 and TRBJ2-5, with 9 bases matching TRBD2. Unmatched junction bases numbered 8, after V lost 5 bases and J lost 4 bases. Per germline, CDR1 SGHAT and CDR2 FQNNGV. The CDR3 length is 15 residues. CDR3 nucleotides: TGTGCCAGCAGCCAAAACCTAGCGGGGAGAGAGACCCAGTACTTC. Translated, it gives CASSQNLAGRETQYF.

The chain couples TRBV5-4 to TRBJ2-3; 9 bases align to TRBD1. The CDR3 consists of 14 residues. Germline V gives CDR1 SGHNT, CDR2 YYREEE (reference sequence). The junction had 5 bases not matched to a gene; V was cut back by 4 bases and J by 5 bases. This chain's CDR3 is CASSRTGVVDTQYF. The CDR3 bases are TGTGCCAGCAGCCGGACAGGGGTAGTAGATACGCAGTATTTT.

The chain recombines TRBV7-8 with TRBJ2-2; 11 nucleotides agree with TRBD2. The junction had 9 bases not matched to a gene; V was cut back by 5 bases and J by 1 base. CDR1 is SGHVS, CDR2 FQNEAQ, per germline. The CDR3 sequence is 18 residues long. CDR3 coding DNA: TGTGCCAGCAGCACCCGCCTGGGGACTAGCGGGAACACCGGGGAGCTGTTTTTT. Its translation is CASSTRLGTSGNTGELFF.

This rearrangement joins TRBV20-1 to TRBJ2-7; the match to TRBD1 covers 7 bases. Trimming at V came to 5 bases and at J to 6 bases, leaving 4 bases not matched to a gene. The CDR3 covers 11 residues. The V gene's germline CDR1 is DFQATT and CDR2 SNEGSKA (reference sequence). DNA for the CDR3: TGCAGTGCTGCCGACAGGGTCGAGCAGTACTTC. This translates into CSAADRVEQYF.

The gene calls are TRBV13 and TRBJ1-1, with D possibly matching TRBD1 (5 bases). This CDR3 spans 14 amino acids. V shed 0 bases and J shed 5 bases, with 10 bases lying between them. CDR1 and CDR2 from the germline V gene are PRHDT and FYEKMQ (reference sequence). The CDR3 DNA is TGTGCCAGCAGCTTAGGGAAGGGGAGGACTGAAGCTTTCTTT. Residues: CASSLGKGRTEAFF. Full variable domain (rest looked up from reference TRBV13 and TRBJ1-1): AAGVIQSPRHLIKEKRETATLKCYPIPRHDTVYWYQQGPGQDPQFLISFYEKMQSDKGSIPDRFSAQQFSDYHSELNMSSLELGDSALYFCASSLGKGRTEAFFGQGTRLTVV.

In its sample, this clone was seen once. This chain uses TRBV15 with TRBJ1-1; the D is unclear. Trimming left V 0 bases short and J 0 bases short, with 14 bases between. There are 17 residues in the CDR3. Germline V gives CDR1 LNHNV, CDR2 YYDKDF (reference sequence). In DNA, the CDR3 is TGTGCCACCAGCAGAGATCCCAGGAGGATCATGAACACTGAAGCTTTCTTT. Its translation: CATSRDPRRIMNTEAFF.

This clone was detected only a few times. V gene TRBV10-3 combines with J gene TRBJ1-1; 8 bases line up with TRBD1. The length of the CDR3 is 12 residues. V was clipped by 4 bases and J by 9 bases; unmatched bases: 4. The V gene's germline CDR1 is ENHRY and CDR2 SYGVKD. The CDR3: CAISGGDRKAFF. CDR3 sequence (DNA): TGTGCCATCAGTGGGGGGGACAGGAAAGCTTTCTTT.

The chain uses TRBV2 and TRBJ1-5; D is undetermined. The CDR3 has 13 residues. Trimming pared 5 bases from V and 6 bases from J, leaving 11 bases between. The germline gives CDR1 SNHLY, CDR2 FYNNEI. CDR3 nucleotides: TGTGCCAGCAGTAGGGAGGGCGGTCAGCCCCAGCATTTT. It encodes CASSREGGQPQHF.

The count of this clone is one. The chain joins TRBV11-3 to TRBJ2-1, with D possibly TRBD1 on 6 matching bases. In germline, CDR1 is SGHNT, CDR2 YENEEA. The length of the CDR3 is 16 residues. V lost 1 base and J 5 bases, leaving 15 bases between the germline ends. The CDR3 nucleotides read TGTGCCAGCAGCTTAGGGCAGGGGATTTTCAACAATGAGCAGTTCTTC. It yields the protein CASSLGQGIFNNEQFF. Based on the CDR3 plus reference TRBV11-3 and TRBJ2-1, the full variable domain is EAGVVQSPRYKIIEKKQPVAFWCNPISGHNTLYWYLQNLGQGPELLIRYENEEAVDDSQLPKDRFSAERLKGVDSTLKIQPAELGDSAVYLCASSLGQGIFNNEQFFGPGTRLTVL.

The V call is TRBV5-8, the J call TRBJ2-7; D is undetermined. CDR1 is SGHTS and CDR2 is YDEGEE in the germline V gene. V shed 4 bases and J shed 0 bases, with 14 bases lying between them. The CDR3 is 15 residues long. CDR3 bases: TGTGCCAGCAGCCCGGTACAACAGAGCTCCTACGAGCAGTACTTC. Its protein product is CASSPVQQSSYEQYF. Full variable domain (rest looked up from reference TRBV5-8 and TRBJ2-7): EAGVTQSPTHLIKTRGQQATLRCSPISGHTSVYWYQQALGLGLQFLLWYDEGEERNRGNFPPRFSGRQFPNYSSELNVNALELEDSALYLCASSPVQQSSYEQYFGPGTRLTVT.